A single sample is the source of the 28 T cell receptor beta chains below, sequenced in a study of PD-L1 blockade in urothelial cancer. Produced via immunoSEQ multiplex PCR; TCRdb's table is partial and in-frame only. The table lists more than 35,000 clones, roughly 78% of them singletons. This sample comprised PBMCs, obtained around atezolizumab (anti-PD-L1) treatment. The receptors originated from a man aged 65 to 85 with urothelial cancer.

The chain links TRBV23-1 to TRBJ1-6; D unresolved. TRBV23-1 is treated as an ORF (open reading frame) with a function not yet certain. Trimming removed 6 bases from V and 13 bases from J, with 16 bases in between. CDR3 length: 13 residues. The CDR3 region has the DNA TGCGCCAGCAGCTCACAGATTTGGAGGCCCCTCCACTTT. Protein product: CASSSQIWRPLHF.

This chain joins TRBV5-6 and TRBJ2-7; TRBD2 aligns across 10 bases. Unmatched junction bases numbered 10, after V lost 4 bases and J lost 0 bases. Germline V gives CDR1 SGHDT, CDR2 YYEEEE. This CDR3 contains 17 residues. The CDR3 protein is CASSLGLADTRSYEQYF. For the CDR3, the DNA is TGTGCCAGCAGCCTCGGACTAGCGGATACCCGCTCCTACGAGCAGTACTTC.

The chain recombines TRBV4-1 with TRBJ2-5; possible D gene TRBD1, 5 bases. The J call could be wrong; TRBJ2-7 is a better fit for the DNA end. The CDR3 length is 15 residues. CDR1 MGHRA and CDR2 YSYEKL come from the germline V gene. This chain's CDR3 is CASSQEGRGPYEQYF. The CDR3 bases are TGCGCCAGCAGCCAAGAAGGTAGGGGTCCCTACGAGCAGTACTTC.

This chain uses TRBV6-6 with TRBJ2-7; TRBD1 is a possible D gene (5 bases). There are 13 residues in the CDR3. Germline V gene sequence: CDR1 MNHNY, CDR2 SVGAGI (reference sequence). The V gene lost 10 bases and the J gene lost 6 bases, with 19 bases spanning the gap. DNA for the CDR3: TGTGCCACCTGTGGGGCTAGAACCGGCGAGCAGTACTTC. Residues: CATCGARTGEQYF.

The chain recombines TRBV5-1 with TRBJ1-4; D gene uncertain. Germline CDR1 reads SGHRS; CDR2 reads YFSETQ. There are 13 residues in the CDR3. V dropped 4 bases and J dropped 7 bases, with 11 bases sitting between them. The CDR3 sequence is CASSLTAGEKLFF. CDR3 bases: TGCGCCAGCAGCCTAACGGCGGGTGAAAAACTGTTTTTT.

A single count supports this clone. The V and J genes are TRBV6-6 and TRBJ2-1; 14 bases line up with TRBD2. The CDR3 runs to 15 residues. The germline V gene encodes CDR1 MNHNY and CDR2 SVGAGI (reference sequence). Trimming took 4 bases from V and 8 from J; bases not matched to a gene: 4. The DNA of the CDR3 is TGTGCCAGCAGTTTGACTAGCGGGAGGGCCGATGAGCAGTTCTTC. Its translation is CASSLTSGRADEQFF.

This sequence joins TRBV29-1 and TRBJ2-1; 10 bases match TRBD1. The V gene end was trimmed by 1 base and the J gene end by 6 bases; junction bases not matched to a gene: 9. Germline CDR1 SQVTM, CDR2 ANQGSEA. The CDR3 spans 16 residues. The CDR3 DNA follows: TGCAGCGTTGAAGCCAAAGGGGGGACAGGGGCCAATGAGCAGTTCTTC. Translated, it gives CSVEAKGGTGANEQFF.

The chain carries TRBV14 and TRBJ2-2; D remains ambiguous. V lost 0 bases and J lost 4, with 3 bases in between. Germline V gene data show CDR1 as SGHDN and CDR2 as FVKESK. The CDR3 has 13 amino acids. The CDR3 reads CASSQELTGELFF. CDR3 nucleotide sequence: TGTGCCAGCAGCCAAGAACTCACCGGGGAGCTGTTTTTT.

The chain links TRBV14 to TRBJ2-7, with TRBD1 identical over 9 bases. The CDR3 extends over 15 amino acids. V lost 1 base to trimming and J lost 3 bases; unmatched junction nucleotides: 4. Per germline, CDR1 SGHDN and CDR2 FVKESK. The CDR3 region is CASSQGGQGFYEQYF. CDR3 bases: TGTGCCAGCAGCCAAGGGGGACAGGGTTTCTACGAGCAGTACTTC.

This clone came up once. The V gene is TRBV6-6, the J gene TRBJ2-7; tentative D call: TRBD2 (5 bases). In germline, CDR1 is MNHNY, CDR2 SVGAGI (reference sequence). Trimming took off 3 bases at V and 0 bases at J, with 6 bases between the two ends. The CDR3 loop spans 13 amino acids. The CDR3 is CASSYEGSYEQYF. CDR3 nucleotides: TGTGCCAGCAGTTATGAGGGCTCCTACGAGCAGTACTTC.

This rearrangement joins TRBV28 to TRBJ2-7; 7 bases match TRBD2. The germline CDR1 and CDR2 sequences are MDHEN and SYDVKM. V was pared by 8 bases and J by 4 bases, with 11 bases of the junction left unmatched. The CDR3 length is 14 residues. The CDR3: CASAGDLGSYEQYF. The CDR3 DNA sequence: TGTGCCAGCGCGGGGGATCTAGGTTCGTACGAGCAGTACTTC.

The V and J genes are TRBV28 and TRBJ1-2; the D gene is possibly TRBD1 (6 bases). CDR1 is MDHEN, CDR2 SYDVKM, per germline. CDR3 length: 14 amino acids. V was pared by 5 bases and J by 2 bases, with 12 bases between. The CDR3 here is CASSPTTGNYGYTF. CDR3 nucleotides: TGTGCCAGCAGTCCTACCACAGGGAACTATGGCTACACCTTC.

The CDR3: CASRRSGGGQLLANYGYTF. The CDR3, as DNA: TGTGCCAGCAGGCGGTCTGGAGGGGGACAGCTTCTCGCTAACTATGGCTACACCTTC. The chain joins TRBV5-4 to TRBJ1-2, with 7 bases lining up with TRBD1. The trim removed 5 bases at V and 0 bases at J, leaving 19 bases unmatched. Germline V CDR1 and CDR2: SGHNT, YYREEE (reference sequence). This CDR3 region has 19 residues. The full variable domain, completed using reference TRBV5-4 and TRBJ1-2, is ETGVTQSPTHLIKTRGQQVTLRCSSQSGHNTVSWYQQALGQGPQFIFQYYREEENGRGNFPPRFSGLQFPNYSSELNVNALELDDSALYLCASRRSGGGQLLANYGYTFGSGTRLTVV.

This chain connects TRBV4-1 to TRBJ2-2; tentative D call: TRBD1 (6 bases). The CDR3 totals 13 residues. The V end was cut by 7 bases, the J end by 7 bases, with 13 bases between. The germline gives CDR1 MGHRA, CDR2 YSYEKL. As DNA, the CDR3 is TGCGCCAGCACACCAAGAGGGGGCGGGGAGCTGTTTTTT. Amino acids: CASTPRGGGELFF.

V usage is TRBV9 and J usage is TRBJ2-7; D is unresolved. Per the germline V gene, CDR1 is SGDLS and CDR2 is YYNGEE. Trimming shortened V by 0 bases and J by 5 bases, and 12 bases separated the two germline ends. The CDR3 covers 14 residues. The CDR3 sequence: CASSVAIEAHEQYF. DNA for the CDR3: TGTGCCAGCAGCGTAGCTATCGAGGCCCACGAGCAGTACTTC.

Comment on this clone: One junction end disagrees with the germline gene, perhaps due to a read error. This chain links TRBV7-9 with TRBJ2-2; maybe TRBD1 (6 bases). The CDR3 runs to 14 residues. Germline loops: CDR1 SEHNR, CDR2 FQNEAQ (reference sequence). The CDR3 nucleotides read TGTGCCCTCCAGACAGGATCGAACGCCGGGGAGCTGTTTTTT. It yields the protein CALQTGSNAGELFF.

This sequence joins TRBV6-1 and TRBJ2-5; D may be TRBD1 (5 bases). The CDR3 contains 13 residues. Germline assignment: CDR1 MNHNS and CDR2 SASEGT. V lost 4 bases to trimming and J lost 8 bases, with 14 bases between them. This chain's CDR3 is CASSASRVRTQYF. For the CDR3, the DNA is TGTGCCAGCAGTGCGAGCAGGGTGCGAACCCAGTACTTC.

The chain carries TRBV9 and TRBJ2-5; 12 nucleotides line up with TRBD2. The germline V gene has CDR1 SGDLS and CDR2 YYNGEE. Trimming at V came to 0 bases and at J to 5 bases, leaving 2 bases not matched to a gene. CDR3 length equals 15 residues. CDR3 loop: CASSVGGTSGETQYF. The CDR3 DNA follows: TGTGCCAGCAGCGTAGGGGGGACTAGCGGGGAGACCCAGTACTTC.

The chain links TRBV5-6 to TRBJ2-7, with D hard to call. CDR1 and CDR2 from the germline V gene are SGHDT and YYEEEE. This CDR3 spans 13 amino acids. With 1 base removed from V and 2 bases from J, the gap between germline ends came to 7 bases. The CDR3 protein is CASSLRLAYEQYF. CDR3 coding DNA: TGTGCCAGCAGCTTGAGGCTAGCCTACGAGCAGTACTTC.

The J gene is TRBJ1-3, the V gene TRBV29-1, with D unresolved. V shed 4 bases and J shed 4 bases, with 8 bases lying between them. CDR1 is SQVTM, CDR2 ANQGSEA, per germline. The CDR3 contains 12 residues. In DNA, the CDR3 is TGCAGCGTTGTTCTGAGCGGAAACACCATATATTTT. This encodes CSVVLSGNTIYF.

The chain employs TRBV18 and TRBJ1-4; 7 bases match TRBD1. J was trimmed by 3 bases and V by 5 bases; bases with no gene match: 9. The length of the CDR3 is 16 residues. Germline V CDR1 and CDR2: KGHSH, LQKENI. CDR3 bases: TGTGCCAGCTCATCTTATCCGGGACAGTCTAATGAAAAACTGTTTTTT. It specifies CASSSYPGQSNEKLFF.

The chain links TRBV4-3 to TRBJ2-1, with 9 bases aligning to TRBD1. V lost 2 bases, J lost 3 bases, and 5 bases stayed unmatched. The CDR3 loop spans 16 amino acids. The V gene's germline CDR1 is LGHNA and CDR2 YSLEER. The CDR3 DNA is TGCGCCAGCAGCCAAAGTGCGGGACAGGGCTACAATGAGCAGTTCTTC. It codes for CASSQSAGQGYNEQFF.

This rearrangement joins TRBV7-2 to TRBJ2-5; TRBD2 aligns across 8 bases. The CDR3 runs to 17 residues. CDR1 is SGHTA, CDR2 FQGNSA, per germline. With V trimmed by 2 bases and J by 4 bases, 12 bases remained unmatched. CDR3 amino acids: CASSLLGTSGGGETQYF. DNA of the CDR3: TGTGCCAGCAGCTTACTTGGGACTAGTGGGGGGGGAGAGACCCAGTACTTC.

J is TRBJ2-2 and V is TRBV7-2; possibly TRBD2 for D (6 bases). V shed 4 bases and J shed 4 bases, with 13 bases lying between them. Germline CDR1 is SGHTA and CDR2 is FQGNSA. This CDR3 comprises 15 residues. This chain's CDR3 is CASSSVVGGTGELFF. Written as DNA, the CDR3 is TGTGCCAGCAGCTCCGTGGTGGGGGGCACCGGGGAGCTGTTTTTT.

The CDR3 protein is CASSLVSGTGPSGTEAFF. CDR3 in DNA: TGCGCCAGCAGCTTGGTATCTGGGACAGGGCCATCGGGCACTGAAGCTTTCTTT. This sequence joins TRBV5-1 and TRBJ1-1; TRBD1 aligns across 9 bases. Looked up from germline, CDR1 is SGHRS and CDR2 is YFSETQ. After removal of 0 bases from V and 4 bases from J, the junction contained 13 bases not matched to a gene. This CDR3 has 18 amino acids.

Only one count was recorded for this clone. V is TRBV9 and J is TRBJ2-5; TRBD2 agrees at 9 bases. V shed 2 bases, J shed 4 bases, and the junction held 3 bases outside the gene matches. Germline V gene lookup returns CDR1 SGDLS and CDR2 YYNGEE. This CDR3 region has 14 residues. The CDR3 here is CASSVGGGGETQYF. Written as DNA, the CDR3 is TGTGCCAGCAGCGTGGGCGGGGGGGGAGAGACCCAGTACTTC.

The rearrangement links TRBV7-9 to TRBJ2-3; 11 bases line up with TRBD2. V lost 5 bases and J lost 2; bases outside the gene matches: 3. Germline values: CDR1 SEHNR, CDR2 FQNEAQ (reference sequence). There are 15 residues in the CDR3. This CDR3 is CASSASGRLTDTQYF. CDR3 DNA: TGTGCCAGCAGCGCTAGCGGGAGGCTCACAGATACGCAGTATTTT.

The sample holds a few counts of this clone. The chain uses TRBV11-2 and TRBJ2-7, with TRBD1 matching over 9 bases. Germline CDR1 reads SGHAT; CDR2 reads FQNNGV. The CDR3 is made up of 15 amino acids. V gave up 5 bases and J gave up 6 bases; unmatched junction bases: 11. The DNA for the CDR3 is TGTGCCAGCAGCCAGCAGGGACAGGGAGTGTTCGAGCAGTACTTC. It is translated as CASSQQGQGVFEQYF. Combining the CDR3 with reference TRBV11-2 and TRBJ2-7 gives the whole variable domain EAGVAQSPRYKIIEKRQSVAFWCNPISGHATLYWYQQILGQGPKLLIQFQNNGVVDDSQLPKDRFSAERLKGVDSTLKIQPAKLEDSAVYLCASSQQGQGVFEQYFGPGTRLTVT.